The 12 T cell receptor beta chains below all came from one sample that was sequenced in a study of vaccination and CD4 T cells after COVID-19. No cognate antigen is known for these TCRs. The assay that was used to sequence DNA from cultured CD4+ T cells was the Oncomine TCR Beta short-read assay. TCRdb reprocessed the PCR reads via MiXCR and lists one record per CDR3 protein. This sample has around 9,100 distinct CDR3 sequences, with 60% to 70% found just once. Indicated treatment: 10-day PBMC culture with coronavirus spike peptide pools or control peptides (ViraFEST assay). Sequenced material: CD4+ T cells from blood, cultured in vitro. All receptors come from a human donor who had recovered from COVID-19.

The V gene is TRBV24-1, the J gene TRBJ2-5; D gene uncertain. V was trimmed by 3 bases and J by 0 bases, leaving 4 bases between them. Germline CDR1 KGHDR, CDR2 SFDVKD. The CDR3 is made up of 13 amino acids. CDR3: CATSDGHQETQYF. Here the CDR3 DNA reads TGTGCCACCAGTGATGGGCACCAAGAGACCCAGTACTTC.

The chain recombines TRBV2 with TRBJ2-1, with a tentative D call TRBD2 (5 bases). The V and J ends lost 3 bases and 0 bases respectively, with 9 bases between them. This CDR3 has 15 residues. Germline CDR1 is SNHLY and CDR2 is FYNNEI. The CDR3 bases are TGTGCCAGCAGTGACCGGAGGAGCTCCTACAATGAGCAGTTCTTC. This sequence encodes CASSDRRSSYNEQFF. Together with reference TRBV2 and TRBJ2-1, the CDR3 gives the full variable domain: EPEVTQTPSHQVTQMGQEVILRCVPISNHLYFYWYRQILGQKVEFLVSFYNNEISEKSEIFDDQFSVERPDGSNFTLKIRSTKLEDSAMYFCASSDRRSSYNEQFFGPGTRLTVL.

This clonotype occurred once. V usage is TRBV20-1 and J usage is TRBJ2-3; TRBD1 matches at 8 bases. The germline V gene has CDR1 DFQATT and CDR2 SNEGSKA (reference sequence). The CDR3 is 17 amino acids. The trim removed 4 bases at V and 0 bases at J, leaving 12 bases unmatched. DNA of the CDR3: TGCAGTGCTATCAAGGGGGACAGGCTGACTAGCACAGATACGCAGTATTTT. Translating gives CSAIKGDRLTSTDTQYF.

The V call is TRBV2, the J call TRBJ1-1; TRBD1 agrees at 7 bases. The V and J ends lost 4 bases and 6 bases, in that order; junction bases with no gene match: 5. Germline CDR1 and CDR2: SNHLY and FYNNEI. The CDR3 is 13 residues long. CDR3 residues: CASSGQGTAEAFF. The CDR3 nucleotides read TGTGCCAGCAGTGGACAGGGTACCGCTGAAGCTTTCTTT.

The chain employs TRBV2 and TRBJ2-7; no clear D gene. The CDR3 sequence is 10 residues long. CDR1 and CDR2 from the germline V gene are SNHLY and FYNNEI. The V gene lost 7 bases and the J gene lost 7 bases, with 8 bases spanning the gap. The CDR3 region has the DNA TGTGCCAGCAAGAGAGAAGAGCAGTACTTC. Protein: CASKREEQYF.

The V call is TRBV4-1, the J call TRBJ2-5, with TRBD2 matching over 8 bases. The V segment lost 4 bases and the J segment 4 bases; nucleotides outside the gene matches: 5. The germline CDR1 and CDR2 sequences are MGHRA and YSYEKL. The CDR3 is 14 residues long. CDR3 sequence: CASSRGLAGETQYF. CDR3 coding DNA: TGCGCCAGCAGCCGTGGACTAGCAGGAGAGACCCAGTACTTC.

The chain combines TRBV10-3 with TRBJ2-7, with TRBD1 matching 8 bases. The V segment lost 4 bases and the J segment 5 bases; nucleotides outside the gene matches: 7. Looked up from germline, CDR1 is ENHRY and CDR2 is SYGVKD. The CDR3 covers 14 residues. In DNA, the CDR3 is TGTGCCATCAGTGCCCGGACAGGGTATGACGAGCAGTACTTC. It encodes CAISARTGYDEQYF.

This rearrangement joins TRBV20-1 to TRBJ1-3; D gene uncertain. Germline V gene sequence: CDR1 DFQATT, CDR2 SNEGSKA (reference sequence). V lost 0 bases, J lost 2 bases, and 8 bases lay in between. This CDR3 is 14 amino acids long. The CDR3 loop is CSARDRRTGNTIYF. DNA for the CDR3: TGCAGTGCTAGAGATAGGAGGACTGGAAACACCATATATTTT.

This clonotype was found a few times. The V call is TRBV28, the J call TRBJ1-1; 8 nucleotides line up with TRBD1. J was trimmed by 0 bases and V by 4 bases; bases with no gene match: 7. The CDR3 loop spans 16 amino acids. From germline, CDR1 is MDHEN and CDR2 SYDVKM. This chain's CDR3 is CASSSWTGQMNTEAFF. The CDR3, as DNA: TGTGCCAGCAGTTCATGGACAGGGCAGATGAACACTGAAGCTTTCTTT. The full variable domain, its missing parts supplied by reference TRBV28 and TRBJ1-1, is DVKVTQSSRYLVKRTGEKVFLECVQDMDHENMFWYRQDPGLGLRLIYFSYDVKMKEKGDIPEGYSVSREKKERFSLILESASTNQTSMYLCASSSWTGQMNTEAFFGQGTRLTVV.

Only a few counts were recorded for this clonotype. V and J are TRBV7-6 and TRBJ1-5, with TRBD1 identical over 10 bases. CDR3 length: 14 amino acids. V lost 6 bases to trimming and J lost 7 bases; unmatched junction nucleotides: 6. Germline CDR1 and CDR2: SGHVS and FNYEAQ. The CDR3 region is CASSYGQGGQPQHF. The CDR3 nucleotides read TGTGCCAGCAGTTACGGACAGGGGGGACAGCCCCAGCATTTT.

V is TRBV24-1 and J is TRBJ1-5; the match to TRBD1 covers 7 bases. Germline V gives CDR1 KGHDR, CDR2 SFDVKD. The CDR3 extends over 13 amino acids. J was trimmed by 2 bases and V by 12 bases; bases with no gene match: 6. Here the CDR3 DNA reads TGTGCCGTCGGTGGACAGGGCAATCAGCCCCAGCATTTT. Translated: CAVGGQGNQPQHF.

V usage is TRBV7-9 and J usage is TRBJ2-7; D is undetermined. The V end lost 1 base, the J end lost 4 bases, and 8 bases lay between the germline ends. The CDR3 is 13 residues long. The germline V gene encodes CDR1 SEHNR and CDR2 FQNEAQ (reference sequence). The CDR3 is CASSLVNGYEQYF. The CDR3 DNA reads TGTGCCAGCAGCTTAGTAAACGGGTACGAGCAGTACTTC.